This paragraph covers one T cell receptor beta chain sequence. It has no known antigen specificity. The record has no base qualities; no much larger clone is one base away. The sample belongs to a study of blood T cell repertoires in COVID-19 (dated by TCRdb to the early 2020s). In the study overall: Samples covering the acute and convalescent phases of COVID-19 were provided by collaborators in the United States, Italy and Spain. The dataset comprised deeply sampled blood TCRbeta repertoires from subjects exposed to, actively infected with, or recovered from COVID-19. The samples were drawn from two sources: the first 160 participants of the ongoing ImmuneRACE study, and fewer than 1,500 subjects contributed by 6 global collaborators. Nearly every sample came with metadata listing a de-identified subject ID, COVID-19 status, age in years and sex. Where available, HLA class I and class II types were obtained from metadata supplied by the sample provider rather than from assay-based typing. The repertoires were released in a freely available public database intended as a resource for research on the immune response to SARS-CoV-2. The material from the prospective study consisted of cDNA or gDNA derived from T cells, B-cell-depleted T cells, or PBMCs. The paper's findings and limits, for the study overall: Clinical and demographic metadata were provided uncurated, with the amount varying by source and participant.

TCRbeta CDR3 regions were amplified from genomic DNA using the immunoSEQ Assay, a bias-controlled multiplex PCR. Concerning the study's data processing: The number of nucleated cells in each sample was estimated by amplification of reference gene primers within the assay. Sequence reads were collapsed and filtered to measure the absolute abundance of every unique TCRbeta CDR3 rearrangement. For each sample, productive Simpson clonality was calculated as the square root of Simpson's diversity index over productive rearrangements. Drawn from immuneACCESS, this table holds only the in-frame rearrangements with V and J called that TCRdb kept. Clones are partly lost; checked studies trace under half to an unresolved V gene and leave the rest unexplained. The D gene and trimming were derived from the DNA, and the V and J assignments and clone size from that table. Across this sample there are just over 200,000 clones, with around three quarters seen only once. The top ten hold 5.5% of the sample.

Collaborating institutions collected whole blood in K2EDTA tubes following their own protocols. For TCRbeta analysis, collaborators shipped samples as frozen whole blood, isolated PBMCs, or DNA extracted from either of those sample types. Via the germline V gene (reference sequence), CDR1 is GTSNPN and CDR2 SVGIG. Its CDR3 holds 12 amino acids, cysteine through phenylalanine. Just CDR3 DNA is preserved here, 36 bases in frame from base 1. Clipping removes 5 bases from V and 7 bases from J, with 2 as the unmatched junction base count. Sequenced: peripheral blood. This receptor was obtained from a woman in her sixties or seventies with acute or convalescent COVID-19. The V and J segments used are TRBV30 and TRBJ1-4; 9 central nucleotides agree with TRBD1. The CDR3 here reads CAWGQGFEKLFF. Here is the DNA: TGTGCCTGGGGACAGGGGTTTGAAAAACTGTTTTTT.